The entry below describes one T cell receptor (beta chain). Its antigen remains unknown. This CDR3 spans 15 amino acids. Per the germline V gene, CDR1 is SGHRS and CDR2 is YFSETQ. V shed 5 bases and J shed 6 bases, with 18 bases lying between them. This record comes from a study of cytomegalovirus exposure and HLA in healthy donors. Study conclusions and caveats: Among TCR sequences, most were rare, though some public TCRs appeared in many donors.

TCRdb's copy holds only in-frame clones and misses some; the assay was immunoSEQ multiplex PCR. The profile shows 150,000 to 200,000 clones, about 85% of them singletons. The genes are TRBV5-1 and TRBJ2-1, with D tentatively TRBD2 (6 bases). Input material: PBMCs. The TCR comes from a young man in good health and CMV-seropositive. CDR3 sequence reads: CASRPTGLPSNEQFF. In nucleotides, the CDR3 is TGCGCCAGCAGACCCACGGGACTTCCCTCCAATGAGCAGTTCTTC.